The clone carrying this TCR beta chain showed up many times. Its specificity is unknown. The sample belongs to a study of T-cell reconstitution after alpha-beta-depleted transplantation in children. Whole-study findings and limits: From surviving recipient T cells and thymic progenitors came the high day-60 TCRbeta diversity observed in some patients. The study reportedly traced alpha-beta T cells about two months after transplant to several hundred expanded graft clones.

It was with unique molecular identifiers that the TCRbeta library was prepared. TCRdb re-called the PCR reads with MiXCR, one entry per CDR3 protein. The sample has around 240,000 distinct CDR3 sequences; roughly 7.7% are singletons. Trimming shortened V by 5 bases and J by 1 base, and 12 bases separated the two germline ends. The germline V gene has CDR1 PRHDT and CDR2 FYEKMQ (reference sequence). The CDR3 length is 14 residues. The source material was PBMCs, mostly from graft donor cells, sampled 180 days after TCRalphabeta/CD19-depleted stem cell transplant. The chain is built from TRBV13 and TRBJ2-7; D unresolved. The source is a male patient between 5 and 17 years old who had a stem cell transplant for acute lymphoblastic leukemia, so the T cells may come from the graft donor. DNA of the CDR3: TGTGCCAGCAGCCGCCGAACACGGTCCTACGAGCAGTACTTC. Translating gives CASSRRTRSYEQYF.